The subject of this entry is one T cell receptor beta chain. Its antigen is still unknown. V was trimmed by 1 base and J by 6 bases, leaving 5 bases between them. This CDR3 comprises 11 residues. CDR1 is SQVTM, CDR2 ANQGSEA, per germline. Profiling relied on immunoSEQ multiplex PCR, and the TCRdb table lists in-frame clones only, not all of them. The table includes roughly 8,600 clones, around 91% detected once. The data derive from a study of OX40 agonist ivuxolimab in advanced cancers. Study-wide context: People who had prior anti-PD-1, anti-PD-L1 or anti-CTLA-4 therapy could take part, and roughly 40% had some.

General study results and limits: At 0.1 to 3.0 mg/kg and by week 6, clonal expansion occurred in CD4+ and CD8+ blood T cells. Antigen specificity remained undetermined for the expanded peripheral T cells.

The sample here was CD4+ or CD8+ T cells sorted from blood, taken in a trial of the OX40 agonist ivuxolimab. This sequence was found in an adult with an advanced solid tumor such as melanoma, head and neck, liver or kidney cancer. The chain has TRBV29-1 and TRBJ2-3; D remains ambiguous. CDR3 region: CSVEGADTQYF. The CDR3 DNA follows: TGCAGCGTTGAAGGCGCGGATACGCAGTATTTT.